This T cell receptor (beta chain) was sequenced during a study of cytomegalovirus exposure and HLA in healthy donors (dated by TCRdb to about 2017). With respect to the entire study: An earlier analysis of about 530 of the donors reported 276 Gb of sequence data and about 120 million unique TCR beta sequences obtained from around 180 million T cells. An early release covering just under 650 HLA-typed donors comprised 250 to 350 gigabases of sequencing data and tens of millions of unique TCR sequences. Of the approximately 400 genotyped donors, about 80% fell in the genetic ancestry cluster associated with self-reported Caucasian donors. The study aimed to test whether signatures of past pathogen exposure could be identified by cataloging public T cell receptors. The study used immunosequencing to profile the T cell repertoires of 600 to 850 subjects and linked those repertoires to cytomegalovirus serostatus. Along with the approximately 670-subject first cohort, a separate validation cohort of approximately 110 different subjects was used. High-throughput TCR immunosequencing, statistical association of individual TCRs with disease status, and machine learning were combined to predict cytomegalovirus infection status. To study patterns of TCR occurrence, a later analysis re-analyzed previously published TCR beta repertoires from 550 to 800 donors and added high-resolution HLA genotyping. Rather than using new phenotypic data, the later analysis identified candidate immune exposures from TCR beta sequences and from how often those sequences occurred across donors. An earlier analysis of several hundred of the donors applied high-throughput TCR beta sequencing to assess whether each TCR beta V gene segment acted as functional or pseudogenic. Donor age, sex, ethnicity and CMV serostatus were compiled alongside the repertoire data. A later genetic analysis took genome-wide SNP genotypes for about 65% of the 666 donors and used that subset as a discovery cohort. All discovery cohort repertoires had been generated on a single sequencing platform. Class I and class II HLA loci were covered by the typing at four-digit resolution. The number of donors typed differed by locus, with roughly 620-630 for A, B, C, DRB1 and DQB1, roughly 550 for DQA1, approximately 570 for DPA1, and over 400 for DPB1. About five DR-DQ haplotypes were handled as single units for association and clustering, since linkage in the cohort was strong. Across some 400 genotyped donors of the cohort, an average of about 220,000 unique TCR beta nucleotide sequences per donor were sequenced, and approximately 17% of those sequences were non-productive.

The cohort comprised some 680 healthy bone marrow donors. At the time of sampling, all cohort members were nominally healthy, though unrecorded immune exposures were likely present. The donor tested CMV seronegative and was one of the 352 seronegative cohort members. Each donor provided a peripheral blood sample, and peripheral blood mononuclear cells were used for TCR beta sequencing. Genomic DNA was extracted from the blood cell samples with the Qiagen DNeasy Blood Extraction Kit. Details on this clone: Its antigen remains unidentified. Nothing much larger sits one base from this clone, and base qualities are not available.

The CDR3 has 10 amino acids, counting the end cysteine and phenylalanine. This entry keeps only the CDR3 DNA: 30 bases, framed from base 1. CDR1 and CDR2, looked up from the germline V gene (reference sequence), are DFQATT and SNEGSKA. V is shortened by 6 bases, J by 4 bases, and the region joining them spans 7 bases. The receptor library was made with the immunoSEQ multiplex PCR assay. For the multiplex PCR, a mixture combining 60 forward primers for TCR Vbeta segments and 13 reverse primers for TCR Jbeta segments was used. A multiplex PCR assay on genomic DNA amplified the CDR3 region of rearranged TCR beta genes. The amplified TCR beta libraries were sequenced on the Illumina HiSeq System as 87-base-pair reads. As for the authors' bioinformatics: A later analysis tallied around 87 million unique TCR beta chains across the 610 or so repertoires, and around 10 million of those chains were shared by two or more donors. Raw reads were error-corrected and collapsed into unique sequences with a nearest-neighbor algorithm that merged closely related sequences to remove PCR and sequencing errors. V, D and J gene segments were assigned by aligning CDR3 sequences to IMGT reference sequences. For a sequence to be retained, at least a six-nucleotide match to both a V gene segment and a J gene segment was required. A rearrangement counted as productive if the CDR3 had no stop codons and remained in frame with V and J, and every other rearrangement counted as non-productive. Following IMGT convention, CDR3 was defined as the stretch from the second conserved V-encoded cysteine up to the conserved J-encoded phenylalanine. The earlier analysis of about 610 of the donors excluded sequences that lacked an unambiguous match to a single V gene segment. In an earlier analysis of approximately 550 of the donors, V segments were called functional above 56.7% productive rearrangements and were called segregating when the between-donor standard deviation exceeded 5%. A statistical classification framework was built for diagnosing cytomegalovirus status from the catalog of TCR beta chain sequences. In a later analysis, V and J genes were assigned by comparing TCR nucleotide sequences against IMGT/GENE-DB human TR gene sequences. Using the TCRdist pipeline, a later analysis assigned CDR3 sequences along with most-parsimonious VDJ recombination scenarios. A later analysis defined each TCR beta chain by its CDR3 amino acid sequence plus V-gene family, and excluded reads lacking a unique V-gene family. To address suspected cross-contamination and a sequencing artifact, a later analysis removed over 500 highly shared, low-generation-probability nucleotide sequences. In a later analysis, a clonal expansion index for each public chain was calculated from normalized within-repertoire ranks of inferred template counts. Generation probabilities in a later analysis came from a VDJ recombination model fitted to out-of-frame rearrangements, and those results were checked against IGoR. Hypergeometric tests were used in a later analysis to score TCR-TCR, TCR-HLA and TCR-CMV co-occurrence, with a repertoire-size bias correction applied to the TCR pairs. To estimate false discovery rates, a later analysis permuted the HLA or CMV assignments 20 times. In a later analysis, co-occurring TCRs were grouped with DBSCAN, and TCRdist sequence similarity was added when clustering was performed within HLA-allele-positive subsets. Repertoires with fewer than 30,000 or more than 120,000 public chains were left out of co-occurrence clustering, as were a few repertoires with anomalous nucleotide sharing. TCRdb took over this immuneACCESS table, retaining in-frame rearrangements with V and J assigned. Such tables are incomplete; in checked studies, under half of the missing clones stem from an unresolved V gene, and the remainder is unexplained. V, J and clone size are those of that table, while D and trimming were read from the DNA. The sample data list some 180,000 clones, and roughly 80% of these were observed just once. Jointly, the top ten make up 1.7% of the sample.

Study-level results and caveats: Roughly uniform sequencing depth across donors was assumed in presence/absence analyses, although this assumption may not hold. Most CMV-associated TCR beta chains appeared to be HLA-restricted in a later analysis, and the HLA associations seemed to be driven largely by CMV exposure. Cytomegalovirus status was reported to be diagnosed by the classifier with high specificity and sensitivity in both the original and validation cohorts. Because the 87-base-pair reads could not distinguish some IMGT-functional V segments, including TRBV6-2 and TRBV6-3, those segments were excluded. In a later analysis, the rate of TCR association differed among HLA loci, with DRB1 alleles having the most associated TCRs and HLA-C alleles having the fewest. In a later analysis, HLA-associated TCR beta chains showed more clonal expansion and lower generation probabilities than non-associated chains that were equally common. A later genetic analysis associated a missense DCLRE1C variant with V-gene and J-gene trimming of TCR beta chains, and an independent cohort replicated the association. Most TCR sequences were seen in very few donors, while some public TCRs were found in many individuals. A further reported finding was that TCR beta sequences accurately predicted the HLA-A and HLA-B alleles for most subjects in the first cohort. HLA typing was unavailable for some donors at each locus, so association tests used only the typed subset. A few of the identified cytomegalovirus-associated TCR beta chains were confirmed in vitro to be specific for cytomegalovirus antigens. The study listed over 150 TCR beta chains as associated with cytomegalovirus. Immune exposure information for the cohort was limited to CMV serostatus. The cohort was sequenced for TCR beta chains only, and without alpha or paired-chain data the features that could be detected were limited. Because counts were too low, 15 to 20 rarely observed V segments, including chromosome 9 orphons, were excluded from the earlier analysis of some 540 of the donors. A later analysis reported that several top co-occurrence clusters appeared linked to parvovirus B19, influenza, CMV and Epstein-Barr virus. A cluster of highly shared sequence variants was judged likely to be a technical artifact of the sequencing pipeline. A later genetic analysis reported fewer N-insertions in productive TCRs among donors in an Asian-associated ancestry cluster than the roughly 640-donor mean. Strong co-occurrence of HLA alleles, especially DR and DQ, made assigning TCR associations to individual alleles difficult. The authors suggested that the approach could potentially be generalized to other disease states and immunological phenotypes. In an earlier analysis of approximately 590 of the donors, most TCR beta V segments appeared in productive rearrangements about 87% or about 30% of the time, broadly matching IMGT annotations. Correlated functional status among segregating V segments might reflect linkage disequilibrium, but an unknown experimental factor could not be ruled out. At a false discovery rate of 0.05, a later analysis linked under 20,000 TCR beta sequences to specific HLA alleles.

The rearranged segments are TRBV20-1 and TRBJ2-7, with the D gene not clear enough to name. Sequencing was done on a sample of PBMCs. This clonotype was obtained from a woman under 30 in good health and CMV-seronegative. The nucleotides are TGCAGTGCCGCTAAATACGAGCAGTACTTC. The resulting protein is CSAAKYEQYF.